These T cell receptor beta chains were read from a single sample in a study of graft-versus-host responses after intestinal transplantation. TCRdb keeps only in-frame clones here, not all; method: immunoSEQ multiplex PCR. The sample contains some 8,000 clones, 30% to 40% of which appear only once. The sequences come from alloreactive CD8+ T cells from a mixed lymphocyte reaction culture, collected before intestinal transplant. These receptors were collected from a human patient who received an intestinal transplant. Both conserved end residues are part of each CDR3. The order of the fields is CDR3 DNA, CDR3 protein, D gene, J gene, V gene, clone size. The D gene is left open where the match is weak. Clone size is shown for a subset of rows, as once, few, many or a class of expanded clone.

CDR3 DNA: TGCGCCAGCAGCTTGCTCGGCAGGGGGCCTGATACGCAGTATTTT
CDR3 protein: CASSLLGRGPDTQYF
D gene: TRBD1
J gene: TRBJ2-3
V gene: TRBV5-1
clone size: -

CDR3 DNA: TGTGCCAGCAGTTTAGTGGGCCGATCCACAGATACGCAGTATTTT
CDR3 protein: CASSLVGRSTDTQYF
D gene: -
J gene: TRBJ2-3
V gene: TRBV27
clone size: few

CDR3 DNA: TGTGCCAGCAGTGAAGGTTACAGGGTAAATCAGCCCCAGCATTTT
CDR3 protein: CASSEGYRVNQPQHF
D gene: -
J gene: TRBJ1-5
V gene: TRBV2
clone size: medium-sized

CDR3 DNA: TGTGCCAGTAGTTCAACCCGGGACTTCACAGATACGCAGTATTTT
CDR3 protein: CASSSTRDFTDTQYF
D gene: -
J gene: TRBJ2-3
V gene: TRBV19
clone size: few

CDR3 DNA: TGTGCCAGCAGTTCCCACAGGGGTGCGGAGACCCAGTACTTC
CDR3 protein: CASSSHRGAETQYF
D gene: TRBD1
J gene: TRBJ2-5
V gene: TRBV28
clone size: -

CDR3 DNA: TGTGCCAGCAGTTACTTGGGGGCGAATATCTACGAGCAGTACTTC
CDR3 protein: CASSYLGANIYEQYF
D gene: -
J gene: TRBJ2-7
V gene: TRBV6-5
clone size: -

CDR3 DNA: TGTGCCAGCAGCCTGACAGGAACCACTGAAGCTTTCTTT
CDR3 protein: CASSLTGTTEAFF
D gene: -
J gene: TRBJ1-1
V gene: TRBV28
clone size: medium-sized

CDR3 DNA: TGTGCCAGCAGTTTAGTGGGGGGAAGCTACGAGCAGTACTTC
CDR3 protein: CASSLVGGSYEQYF
D gene: -
J gene: TRBJ2-7
V gene: TRBV27
clone size: few

CDR3 DNA: TGCGCCAGCAGCCAAGATCTGACAGGAGAAGAGACCCAGTACTTC
CDR3 protein: CASSQDLTGEETQYF
D gene: -
J gene: TRBJ2-5
V gene: TRBV4-3
clone size: -

CDR3 DNA: TGTGCCAGCAGTTCCGGGACAGGGGGCGGCTATGGCTACACCTTC
CDR3 protein: CASSSGTGGGYGYTF
D gene: TRBD1
J gene: TRBJ1-2
V gene: TRBV6-5
clone size: -

CDR3 DNA: TGCGCCAGCAGCCGGAATGAAGCTAGTCCTCAAGAGACCCAGTACTTC
CDR3 protein: CASSRNEASPQETQYF
D gene: -
J gene: TRBJ2-5
V gene: TRBV4-1
clone size: few

CDR3 DNA: TGTGCCAGCAGTGAAGTAACAGTCGCTTATGGCTACACCTTC
CDR3 protein: CASSEVTVAYGYTF
D gene: -
J gene: TRBJ1-2
V gene: TRBV2
clone size: few

CDR3 DNA: TGTGCCAGCAGCTTTTCCCCGACAGGGGCCGCTTATGGCTACACCTTC
CDR3 protein: CASSFSPTGAAYGYTF
D gene: TRBD1
J gene: TRBJ1-2
V gene: TRBV5-6
clone size: medium-sized

CDR3 DNA: TGTGCCAGCAGCCCCGCCCCACGAGGTGATGGCTACACCTTC
CDR3 protein: CASSPAPRGDGYTF
D gene: -
J gene: TRBJ1-2
V gene: TRBV7-2
clone size: -

CDR3 DNA: TGTGCCAGCAAGTTTAGCCTCAGACTTAATTCACCCCTCCACTTT
CDR3 protein: CASKFSLRLNSPLHF
D gene: -
J gene: TRBJ1-6
V gene: TRBV6-5
clone size: few

CDR3 DNA: TGTGCCAGCAGCTTGGGCAGGGCCTTCTACACCTTC
CDR3 protein: CASSLGRAFYTF
D gene: -
J gene: TRBJ1-2
V gene: TRBV7-9
clone size: few

CDR3 DNA: TGTGCCAGTAGCCCTTCCGGGACAGGGGGAACTGAAGCTTTCTTT
CDR3 protein: CASSPSGTGGTEAFF
D gene: TRBD1
J gene: TRBJ1-1
V gene: TRBV19
clone size: few

CDR3 DNA: TGTGCCAGCAGTCGACGGGAATTTAACTATGGCTACACCTTC
CDR3 protein: CASSRREFNYGYTF
D gene: -
J gene: TRBJ1-2
V gene: TRBV28
clone size: -

CDR3 DNA: TGTGCCACATCTGAGGGACAGGGGACCACTGAAGCTTTCTTT
CDR3 protein: CATSEGQGTTEAFF
D gene: TRBD1
J gene: TRBJ1-1
V gene: TRBV6-5
clone size: -

CDR3 DNA: TGTGCCTGGACTGAGGACAGCTTTTGGAACACTGAAGCTTTCTTT
CDR3 protein: CAWTEDSFWNTEAFF
D gene: -
J gene: TRBJ1-1
V gene: TRBV30
clone size: few

CDR3 DNA: TGTGCCAGCAGCCAAGGACTAGCGGATTACAATGAGCAGTTCTTC
CDR3 protein: CASSQGLADYNEQFF
D gene: TRBD2
J gene: TRBJ2-1
V gene: TRBV4-2
clone size: few

CDR3 DNA: TGTGCTAGTGGTTCGACGACAACCGGGACTAGCGGGAGTGTGGGACACGGGCAGTACTTC
CDR3 protein: CASGSTTTGTSGSVGHGQYF
D gene: TRBD2
J gene: TRBJ2-7
V gene: TRBV12-5
clone size: -

CDR3 DNA: TGTGCCAGCAGCTCAGGACTAGCGGGAGACTTCCAAGAGACCCAGTACTTC
CDR3 protein: CASSSGLAGDFQETQYF
D gene: TRBD2
J gene: TRBJ2-5
V gene: TRBV7-9
clone size: -

CDR3 DNA: TGTGCCAGCAGCTTCTCCCGAACGGGACAGATAGAAGAGACCCAGTACTTC
CDR3 protein: CASSFSRTGQIEETQYF
D gene: TRBD1
J gene: TRBJ2-5
V gene: TRBV7-6
clone size: -

CDR3 DNA: TGCGCCAGCAGCTATTCAGGACAGGGTAATGAGCAGTTCTTC
CDR3 protein: CASSYSGQGNEQFF
D gene: TRBD1
J gene: TRBJ2-1
V gene: TRBV5-1
clone size: -

CDR3 DNA: TGTGCCAGCAGCCGCTATACAGGGGGCGCAGCGGATACGCAGTATTTT
CDR3 protein: CASSRYTGGAADTQYF
D gene: TRBD1
J gene: TRBJ2-3
V gene: TRBV9
clone size: -

CDR3 DNA: TGTGCCAGTAGTGGGACTAGAGTAGACATTCAGTACTTC
CDR3 protein: CASSGTRVDIQYF
D gene: TRBD2
J gene: TRBJ2-4
V gene: TRBV19
clone size: medium-sized

CDR3 DNA: TGTGCCAGCAGACTCCTAGCTCCGGGACAGGGGGGGACAGATACGCAGTATTTT
CDR3 protein: CASRLLAPGQGGTDTQYF
D gene: TRBD1
J gene: TRBJ2-3
V gene: TRBV7-8
clone size: -

CDR3 DNA: TGTGCCTGGAGTGTACGGGTATGGGGGACAGTCGTCACCGGGGAGCTGTTTTTT
CDR3 protein: CAWSVRVWGTVVTGELFF
D gene: TRBD1
J gene: TRBJ2-2
V gene: TRBV30
clone size: -

CDR3 DNA: TGTGCCAGCATGGATGGAGGGGTTCCTAACACTGAAGCTTTCTTT
CDR3 protein: CASMDGGVPNTEAFF
D gene: -
J gene: TRBJ1-1
V gene: TRBV6-5
clone size: -

CDR3 DNA: TGTGCCAGCAGGGGTGGGACTAGCAAGTACAATGAGCAGTTCTTC
CDR3 protein: CASRGGTSKYNEQFF
D gene: TRBD2
J gene: TRBJ2-1
V gene: TRBV27
clone size: few

CDR3 DNA: TGTGCCAGCAGTACTCCGGGACAGGGTCTCAACGAGCAGTACTTC
CDR3 protein: CASSTPGQGLNEQYF
D gene: TRBD1
J gene: TRBJ2-7
V gene: TRBV27
clone size: -

CDR3 DNA: TGTGCCAGCTCACCGCGCGACTCTAATTCACCCCTCCACTTT
CDR3 protein: CASSPRDSNSPLHF
D gene: -
J gene: TRBJ1-6
V gene: TRBV18
clone size: medium-sized

CDR3 DNA: TGTGCCAGCAGCTTTCCCGGTAGCGGGACTAGCACAGATACGCAGTATTTT
CDR3 protein: CASSFPGSGTSTDTQYF
D gene: TRBD2
J gene: TRBJ2-3
V gene: TRBV11-2
clone size: -

CDR3 DNA: TGTGCCTGGAGTGTCCGGTATGAGAGTTCACCCCTCCACTTT
CDR3 protein: CAWSVRYESSPLHF
D gene: -
J gene: TRBJ1-6
V gene: TRBV30
clone size: -

CDR3 DNA: TGTGCCAGCAGCTTGGGGGTTAGGGGTCGGACAGATACGCAGTATTTT
CDR3 protein: CASSLGVRGRTDTQYF
D gene: -
J gene: TRBJ2-3
V gene: TRBV5-8
clone size: few

CDR3 DNA: TGTGCCAGCAGCCCCGCTCTAGGCGGGGGAAGCAATGAGCAGTTCTTC
CDR3 protein: CASSPALGGGSNEQFF
D gene: TRBD2
J gene: TRBJ2-1
V gene: TRBV4-2
clone size: -

CDR3 DNA: TGTGCCAGCAGCCTTGGACATTCTGGCTACACCTTC
CDR3 protein: CASSLGHSGYTF
D gene: -
J gene: TRBJ1-2
V gene: TRBV4-2
clone size: medium-sized

CDR3 DNA: TGTGCCAGCAGCTTGGCCAGGGGATGGACTGAAGCTTTCTTT
CDR3 protein: CASSLARGWTEAFF
D gene: -
J gene: TRBJ1-1
V gene: TRBV5-5
clone size: few

CDR3 DNA: TGTGCCAGCAGCTTAGCGCCCAGCGGGAGGTATGAGCAGTTCTTC
CDR3 protein: CASSLAPSGRYEQFF
D gene: TRBD2
J gene: TRBJ2-1
V gene: TRBV11-2
clone size: -

CDR3 DNA: TGTGCCAGCAGCTTAGGAGGGCTAGCGGCCGAGCAGTACTTC
CDR3 protein: CASSLGGLAAEQYF
D gene: TRBD2
J gene: TRBJ2-7
V gene: TRBV11-2
clone size: -

CDR3 DNA: TGTGCCAGCAGCGGGGGGGGGATCCAAGAGACCCAGTACTTC
CDR3 protein: CASSGGGIQETQYF
D gene: TRBD2
J gene: TRBJ2-5
V gene: TRBV9
clone size: -

CDR3 DNA: TGTGCCAGCAGCGGTCATGAGCAGTACTTC
CDR3 protein: CASSGHEQYF
D gene: -
J gene: TRBJ2-7
V gene: TRBV2
clone size: once

CDR3 DNA: TGTGCCAGCAGCTACAACCTTGGGGGGGCAAGGACCGGGGAGCTGTTTTTT
CDR3 protein: CASSYNLGGARTGELFF
D gene: -
J gene: TRBJ2-2
V gene: TRBV5-6
clone size: medium-sized

CDR3 DNA: TGTGCCAGCGTAGGAGTTATAAGATCCACAGATACGCAGTATTTT
CDR3 protein: CASVGVIRSTDTQYF
D gene: -
J gene: TRBJ2-3
V gene: TRBV2
clone size: few

CDR3 DNA: TGTGCCAGCAGCCCCCCTTCGGTTAACTATGGCTACACCTTC
CDR3 protein: CASSPPSVNYGYTF
D gene: -
J gene: TRBJ1-2
V gene: TRBV13
clone size: few

CDR3 DNA: TGTGCCTGCCCCCTAGCGGGAGGGCCATCCGGGGAGCTGTTTTTT
CDR3 protein: CACPLAGGPSGELFF
D gene: TRBD2
J gene: TRBJ2-2
V gene: TRBV30
clone size: few

CDR3 DNA: TGTGCCAGCAGTTGGGGACAGGTCTTCTACAATGAGCAGTTCTTC
CDR3 protein: CASSWGQVFYNEQFF
D gene: TRBD1
J gene: TRBJ2-1
V gene: TRBV6-5
clone size: -

CDR3 DNA: TGCGCCAGCAGCCAAGATCACGGGAGCAATCAGCCCCAGCATTTT
CDR3 protein: CASSQDHGSNQPQHF
D gene: -
J gene: TRBJ1-5
V gene: TRBV4-1
clone size: few

CDR3 DNA: TGTGCCAGCAGTGAGGGGCTCATGAACACTGAAGCTTTCTTT
CDR3 protein: CASSEGLMNTEAFF
D gene: -
J gene: TRBJ1-1
V gene: TRBV2
clone size: -

CDR3 DNA: TGTGCCTGGAGCCCGACATTCTCCTACGAGCAGTACTTC
CDR3 protein: CAWSPTFSYEQYF
D gene: -
J gene: TRBJ2-7
V gene: TRBV30
clone size: few

CDR3 DNA: TGCGCCAGCAGCCAAGAGCGGGGCGGCGGCTCCTACGAGCAGTACTTC
CDR3 protein: CASSQERGGGSYEQYF
D gene: -
J gene: TRBJ2-7
V gene: TRBV4-1
clone size: -